Listed below are T cell receptor beta chains from one sample, sequenced in a study of technical replicates of blood from several donors. Only in-frame clones appear in the TCRdb table, and some are missing; sequencing was by immunoSEQ multiplex PCR. This sample has under 100,000 clones, with 85% to 95% found just once. The sequencing sample was made of T cells isolated from PBMCs. Receptor source: a human donor in good health. CDR3s include the opening cysteine and the closing phenylalanine or tryptophan. A D gene is named only where the DNA matches it firmly. Some rows have no size entry. The others give once, few or many, or a class for an expanded clone.

-	15	-	TRBV28	TRBJ2-1	CASTRDGGSYNEQFF	TGTGCCAGCACCCGCGACGGAGGCTCCTACAATGAGCAGTTCTTC
-	15	-	TRBV9	TRBJ2-3	CASSVRPGSTDTQYF	TGTGCCAGCAGCGTACGCCCAGGGAGCACAGATACGCAGTATTTT
-	15	-	TRBV5-1	TRBJ2-1	CASSSRHGGYNEQFF	TGCGCCAGCAGCTCCAGACACGGAGGCTACAATGAGCAGTTCTTC
TRBD1	14	-	TRBV18	TRBJ1-1	CASSRGQGGTEAFF	TGTGCCAGCTCACGAGGACAGGGCGGGACTGAAGCTTTCTTT
TRBD1	15	-	TRBV7-9	TRBJ2-1	CASSSLGQIHNEQFF	TGTGCCAGCAGCTCCCTGGGACAGATCCACAATGAGCAGTTCTTC
-	18	-	TRBV5-1	TRBJ2-4	CASSLESILGGARNIQYF	TGCGCCAGCAGCTTGGAGTCGATTTTAGGAGGGGCAAGAAACATTCAGTACTTC
-	13	-	TRBV6-5	TRBJ1-1	CASSYLRATEAFF	TGTGCCAGCAGTTACCTCAGGGCCACTGAAGCTTTCTTT
TRBD1	14	-	TRBV9	TRBJ2-5	CASSTGTGPETQYF	TGTGCCAGCAGCACTGGGACAGGACCAGAGACCCAGTACTTC
TRBD1	15	once	TRBV9	TRBJ2-5	CASSTSTGEYETQYF	TGTGCCAGCAGCACCTCGACAGGGGAGTATGAGACCCAGTACTTC
TRBD2	16	-	TRBV6-5	TRBJ2-3	CASSYGLAASTDTQYF	TGTGCCAGCAGTTACGGGCTAGCGGCTAGCACAGATACGCAGTATTTT
TRBD1	16	-	TRBV19	TRBJ2-7	CASSSHPGQGTYEQYF	TGTGCCAGTAGTTCTCACCCGGGACAGGGAACCTACGAGCAGTACTTC
-	13	-	TRBV2	TRBJ1-5	CASKKVENQPQHF	TGTGCCAGCAAAAAGGTGGAGAATCAGCCCCAGCATTTT
-	12	-	TRBV6-1	TRBJ2-1	CASTFWEEEQFF	TGTGCCAGCACCTTTTGGGAGGAGGAGCAGTTCTTC
-	14	-	TRBV4-1	TRBJ2-1	CASSKGLLVNEQFF	TGCGCCAGCAGCAAGGGACTTCTCGTCAATGAGCAGTTCTTC
TRBD1	15	-	TRBV4-3	TRBJ1-2	CASSQGRDRVYGYTF	TGCGCCAGCAGCCAAGGCCGGGACAGGGTCTATGGCTACACCTTC
TRBD2	12	-	TRBV9	TRBJ2-4	CASSGGGNIQYF	TGTGCCAGCAGCGGGGGGGGAAATATTCAGTACTTC
TRBD2	16	-	TRBV7-2	TRBJ2-5	CASSLSGTFPQETQYF	TGTGCCAGCAGCCTGAGCGGGACCTTTCCTCAAGAGACCCAGTACTTC
-	14	few	TRBV28	TRBJ1-1	CASTPIAGNTEAFF	TGTGCCAGCACCCCGATCGCGGGGAACACTGAAGCTTTCTTT
-	14	-	TRBV7-2	TRBJ1-1	CASSLPKMNTEAFF	TGTGCCAGCAGCTTACCTAAAATGAACACTGAAGCTTTCTTT
TRBD1	16	-	TRBV7-3	TRBJ2-1	CASSLTGGQGSNEQFF	TGTGCCAGCAGCTTAACTGGGGGACAGGGGAGTAATGAGCAGTTCTTC
TRBD2	15	-	TRBV7-2	TRBJ2-1	CASSSSGGFYNEQFF	TGTGCCAGCAGCTCTAGCGGGGGCTTCTACAATGAGCAGTTCTTC
-	14	-	TRBV11-2	TRBJ2-7	CASSRPRTIYEQYF	TGTGCCAGCAGCCGACCTCGGACTATCTACGAGCAGTACTTC
TRBD1	16	-	TRBV7-9	TRBJ1-2	CASSFTGGENNYGYTF	TGTGCCAGCAGCTTTACAGGGGGCGAAAATAACTATGGCTACACCTTC
-	14	-	TRBV11-2	TRBJ1-2	CASSRTLEDYGYTF	TGTGCCAGCAGCCGGACCTTGGAGGACTATGGCTACACCTTC
-	11	-	TRBV25-1	TRBJ2-7	CASSAGYEQYF	TGTGCCAGCAGTGCCGGTTACGAGCAGTACTTC
-	12	once	TRBV27	TRBJ1-5	CASTTGRKPQHF	TGTGCCAGCACCACAGGGCGAAAGCCCCAGCATTTT
-	14	-	TRBV28	TRBJ1-4	CASSLRGIDEKLFF	TGTGCCAGCAGTTTACGGGGAATCGATGAAAAACTGTTTTTT
TRBD1	15	-	TRBV9	TRBJ1-5	CASSPGQSSNQPQHF	TGTGCCAGCAGCCCGGGACAGTCTAGCAATCAGCCCCAGCATTTT
-	12	-	TRBV27	TRBJ2-1	CASSLYGNEQFF	TGTGCCAGCAGCCTATACGGGAATGAGCAGTTCTTC
-	13	few	TRBV25-1	TRBJ1-1	CASTPGDYAEAFF	TGTGCCAGTACCCCAGGGGATTATGCTGAAGCTTTCTTT
-	14	-	TRBV4-2	TRBJ1-1	CASSQVRANTEAFF	TGTGCCAGCAGCCAGGTCAGGGCGAACACTGAAGCTTTCTTT
TRBD2	15	-	TRBV10-1	TRBJ2-5	CASLGLAGDGETQYF	TGCGCCAGCTTGGGACTAGCGGGAGACGGGGAGACCCAGTACTTC
TRBD1	9	-	TRBV19	TRBJ1-1	CATDRGAFF	TGTGCCACTGACAGGGGAGCTTTCTTT
-	15	-	TRBV9	TRBJ2-6	CASSVTGSGANVLTF	TGTGCCAGCAGCGTAACAGGGTCCGGGGCCAACGTCCTGACTTTC
-	12	-	TRBV9	TRBJ2-7	CASSSVGDEQYF	TGTGCCAGCAGCAGCGTCGGGGACGAGCAGTACTTC
TRBD1	15	-	TRBV27	TRBJ1-1	CASSLSPAGGHEAFF	TGTGCCAGCAGTTTATCGCCGGCAGGGGGCCATGAAGCTTTCTTT
TRBD1	16	once	TRBV7-2	TRBJ2-3	CASSPQTGGRTDTQYF	TGTGCCAGCAGCCCCCAGACAGGGGGCCGGACAGATACGCAGTATTTT
-	15	-	TRBV5-1	TRBJ2-3	CASSLDRALTDTQYF	TGCGCCAGCAGCTTGGACAGGGCACTCACAGATACGCAGTATTTT
TRBD1	17	-	TRBV9	TRBJ1-3	CASSGGTGALSGNTIYF	TGTGCCAGCAGCGGCGGGACAGGGGCCCTCTCTGGAAACACCATATATTTT
TRBD1	16	-	TRBV19	TRBJ1-5	CASSTGPGQGMRTQHF	TGTGCCAGTAGTACTGGACCGGGACAGGGGATGAGGACCCAGCATTTT
TRBD2	14	-	TRBV2	TRBJ2-5	CASRRAGEKETQYF	TGTGCCAGCAGGAGAGCGGGAGAAAAAGAGACCCAGTACTTC
TRBD2	15	once	TRBV27	TRBJ2-1	CASKGSGRSVDEQFF	TGTGCCAGCAAGGGAAGCGGGAGATCTGTCGATGAGCAGTTCTTC
-	14	once	TRBV29-1	TRBJ1-2	CSVRTDWHNYGYTF	TGCAGCGTTAGGACAGACTGGCATAACTATGGCTACACCTTC
-	13	-	TRBV5-6	TRBJ2-1	CASSLGGHNEQFF	TGTGCCAGCAGCTTAGGAGGGCACAATGAGCAGTTCTTC
TRBD2	15	-	TRBV18	TRBJ2-2	CASSFSGTILGELFF	TGTGCCAGCTCATTTAGCGGGACGATCCTCGGGGAGCTGTTTTTT
-	14	-	TRBV4-3	TRBJ1-2	CASSQDYREGGYTF	TGCGCCAGCAGCCAAGATTACAGGGAGGGAGGCTACACCTTC
TRBD1	13	-	TRBV2	TRBJ2-4	CAIYPGTGNIQYF	TGTGCCATATATCCGGGGACAGGGAACATTCAGTACTTC
-	13	-	TRBV11-2	TRBJ1-1	CASSLSGARLAFF	TGTGCCAGCAGCTTGAGCGGGGCGAGGTTGGCTTTCTTT
TRBD2	20	-	TRBV6-4	TRBJ2-3	CASSGNRAGLADRGTDTQYF	TGTGCCAGCAGTGGCAACAGGGCCGGACTAGCGGATCGGGGCACAGATACGCAGTATTTT
TRBD2	15	-	TRBV9	TRBJ2-7	CASSFYGLAGGEQYF	TGTGCCAGCAGCTTCTACGGACTAGCGGGAGGCGAGCAGTACTTC
TRBD2	15	-	TRBV4-1	TRBJ2-7	CASSQGLAGAYEQYF	TGCGCCAGCAGCCAAGGCCTAGCGGGCGCCTACGAGCAGTACTTC
-	14	-	TRBV7-3	TRBJ1-1	CASSLIYSGTEAFF	TGTGCCAGCAGCTTAATTTACTCGGGTACTGAAGCTTTCTTT
-	11	-	TRBV2	TRBJ2-2	CASSGTGELFF	TGTGCCAGTAGCGGTACCGGGGAGCTGTTTTTT
-	13	-	TRBV13	TRBJ1-1	CASSLGGVPEAFF	TGTGCCAGCAGCTTAGGAGGAGTTCCTGAAGCTTTCTTT
TRBD2	15	-	TRBV2	TRBJ2-1	CASSEALAGADEQFF	TGTGCCAGCAGTGAAGCACTAGCGGGAGCCGATGAGCAGTTCTTC
-	15	-	TRBV21-1	TRBJ1-1	CASSLLRTGNTEAFF	TGTGCCAGCAGCCTCCTCCGGACAGGGAACACTGAAGCTTTCTTT
-	17	-	TRBV13	TRBJ2-5	CASSLGRGYSLGETQYF	TGTGCCAGCAGCTTAGGCCGGGGGTATTCTCTTGGAGAGACCCAGTACTTC
TRBD1	16	-	TRBV28	TRBJ1-1	CASSLTDRGGNTEAFF	TGTGCCAGCAGTTTAACCGACAGGGGGGGGAACACTGAAGCTTTCTTT
TRBD2	16	-	TRBV4-3	TRBJ2-1	CASSHLLLAGHNEQFF	TGCGCCAGCAGCCATCTTCTTCTAGCGGGCCACAATGAGCAGTTCTTC
-	13	-	TRBV15	TRBJ2-4	CATSRLTKNIQYF	TGTGCCACCAGCAGGTTAACCAAAAACATTCAGTACTTC